The source of this T cell receptor beta chain is a study of CD8 T cells in ankylosing spondylitis. Study-level findings and limits: Existing reports had already noted some motif variants in reactive arthritis synovial fluid and blood. It appeared that ankylosing spondylitis blood was characterized by a TCR beta motif of under ten highly homologous variants. Reportedly, disease-linked clones are significantly enriched in ankylosing spondylitis patients' matched synovial fluid.

This clonotype has at least ten counts. Its antigen is currently unknown. A quantitative 5'-RACE method, one with molecular barcodes, was used to make TCR beta libraries. MiXCR was run by TCRdb on the 5' RACE reads, yielding one entry per CDR3 protein. Among roughly 150,000 distinct CDR3 sequences, 6% to 8.5% were seen once, and the ten largest hold over 10%. Specimen: blood, either unsorted or a sorted T cell fraction (not recorded which). The source is a female donor with ankylosing spondylitis or in good health (not recorded which).

The CDR3 DNA reads as TGTGCCAGCAGCCCAGTCCTCCGGGGTAGAACTGAAGCTTTCTTT. This codes for CASSPVLRGRTEAFF. This chain links TRBV5-6 with TRBJ1-1; no clear D gene. CDR3 size: 15 residues. With 4 bases removed from V and 5 bases from J, the gap between germline ends came to 18 bases. Germline V lookup: CDR1 SGHDT, CDR2 YYEEEE.